This TCR beta chain was documented in a study of early T cells in non-severe SARS-CoV-2 infection. Overall study context: Sequenced bulk RNA came from whole blood that was unsorted, and chains were unpaired.

Researchers tagged individual cDNA molecules with unique molecular identifiers. One entry per CDR3 protein, called by TCRdb with MiXCR from the 5' RACE reads. The repertoire includes tens of thousands of distinct CDR3 sequences, more than 15% of them detected once, and more than 7.5% sits in the top ten. The V segment lost 2 bases and the J segment 5 bases; nucleotides outside the gene matches: 13. The CDR3 totals 17 residues. Per germline, CDR1 MNHEY and CDR2 SVGAGI. This clonotype was sampled from an adult who was a healthcare worker with PCR-confirmed SARS-CoV-2 infection or an uninfected control (not recorded which). This specimen consisted of whole blood, obtained at baseline. This chain joins TRBV6-5 and TRBJ2-3; TRBD2 matches at 7 bases. The CDR3 reads CASSYGVRAGEVDTQYF. CDR3 sequence (DNA): TGTGCCAGCAGTTACGGGGTTCGGGCGGGAGAGGTAGATACGCAGTATTTT.